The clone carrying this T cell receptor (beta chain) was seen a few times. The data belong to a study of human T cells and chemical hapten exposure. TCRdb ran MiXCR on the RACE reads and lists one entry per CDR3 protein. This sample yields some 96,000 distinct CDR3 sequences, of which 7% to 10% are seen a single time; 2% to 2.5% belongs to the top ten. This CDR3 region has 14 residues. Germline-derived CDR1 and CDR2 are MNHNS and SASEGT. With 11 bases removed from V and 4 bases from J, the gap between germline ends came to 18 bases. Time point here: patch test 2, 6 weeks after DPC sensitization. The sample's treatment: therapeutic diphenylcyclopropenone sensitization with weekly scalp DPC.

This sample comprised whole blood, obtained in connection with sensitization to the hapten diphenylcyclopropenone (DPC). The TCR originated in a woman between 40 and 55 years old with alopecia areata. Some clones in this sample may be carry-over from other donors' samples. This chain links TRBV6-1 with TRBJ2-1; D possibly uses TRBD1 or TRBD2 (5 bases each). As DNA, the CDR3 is TGTGCCTCACAACGGGACCTACTATACAATGAGCAGTTCTTC. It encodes CASQRDLLYNEQFF.